This is a list of T cell receptor beta chains from one sample in a study of blood T cell repertoires in COVID-19. Generated by immunoSEQ multiplex PCR, the TCRdb table keeps only in-frame clones and is missing some. The sample contains 49,000 or so clones, roughly 85% of which appear only once. Sequencing used peripheral blood. These receptors were taken from an elderly woman with COVID-19, enrolled during active disease. The CDR3 runs from the conserved cysteine through the conserved F or W. Fields, in order: V gene, clone size, CDR3 length, J gene, D gene, CDR3 protein, CDR3 DNA. A D gene is named only where the DNA matches it firmly. Size tells how often a clone was seen (once, few, many) or the class of an expanded clone, and some rows leave it out.

TRBV7-9	NA	14	TRBJ1-1	NA	CASSFGGLNTEAFF	TGTGCCAGCAGCTTCGGCGGGTTGAACACTGAAGCTTTCTTT
TRBV11-2	NA	15	TRBJ2-2	TRBD1	CASSTGTGHTGELFF	TGTGCCAGCAGCACCGGGACAGGACACACCGGGGAGCTGTTTTTT
TRBV29-1	NA	12	TRBJ2-7	NA	CSVDGKGYEQYF	TGCAGCGTTGACGGGAAGGGCTACGAGCAGTACTTC
TRBV24-1	NA	16	TRBJ2-7	TRBD2	CATSDFSGTSSYKQYF	TGTGCCACCAGTGATTTTTCCGGGACTAGTTCCTACAAGCAGTACTTC
TRBV2	NA	15	TRBJ2-1	TRBD1	CASSVRGRTSNEQFF	TGTGCCAGCAGTGTAAGGGGGCGTACTAGCAATGAGCAGTTCTTC
TRBV19	NA	15	TRBJ1-3	TRBD1	CASSFSGGSGNTIYF	TGTGCCAGTAGTTTTTCAGGGGGCTCTGGAAACACCATATATTTT
TRBV6-6	NA	16	TRBJ2-3	NA	CASSQPTGPSTDTQYF	TGTGCCAGCAGCCAACCCACAGGGCCTAGCACAGATACGCAGTATTTT
TRBV5-4	NA	18	TRBJ2-1	TRBD2	CASSPGLAGTGNTREQFF	TGTGCCAGCAGCCCGGGACTAGCGGGGACCGGCAATACAAGGGAGCAGTTCTTC
TRBV5-4	NA	14	TRBJ2-1	TRBD2	CASSPGGVYNEQFF	TGTGCCAGCAGCCCGGGGGGGGTCTACAATGAGCAGTTCTTC
TRBV18	NA	14	TRBJ1-5	TRBD1	CASSPGAGGHLQHF	TGTGCCAGCTCACCAGGGGCAGGGGGACATCTCCAGCATTTT
TRBV5-1	few	15	TRBJ2-7	TRBD1	CASSFTGGPSYEQYF	TGCGCCAGCAGCTTTACAGGGGGCCCCTCCTACGAGCAGTACTTC
TRBV7-9	once	12	TRBJ2-2	NA	CASSLHTGELFF	TGTGCCAGCAGCCTTCACACCGGGGAGCTGTTTTTT
TRBV28	NA	16	TRBJ2-4	TRBD1	CASSPGTARAKNIQYF	TGTGCCAGCAGTCCCGGGACAGCGAGAGCCAAAAACATTCAGTACTTC
TRBV20-1	many	10	TRBJ2-3	TRBD1	CSAGQGTQYF	TGCAGTGCTGGACAGGGGACGCAGTATTTT
TRBV7-3	NA	15	TRBJ2-5	NA	CASSFSGLPRETQYF	TGTGCCAGCAGCTTTTCGGGACTGCCCCGGGAGACCCAGTACTTC
TRBV4-1	NA	16	TRBJ2-2	NA	CASTISAGQRTGELFF	TGCGCCAGCACTATAAGCGCGGGACAGCGCACCGGGGAGCTGTTTTTT
TRBV10-3	NA	17	TRBJ2-2	TRBD2	CAISRTSGKPNTGELFF	TGTGCCATCAGCCGGACTAGCGGGAAACCCAACACCGGGGAGCTGTTTTTT
TRBV18	NA	15	TRBJ2-1	TRBD2	CASSRGLAGGYEQFF	TGTGCCAGCTCACGGGGACTAGCGGGAGGCTATGAGCAGTTCTTC
TRBV5-6	NA	13	TRBJ1-2	NA	CASSLGEERGYTF	TGTGCCAGCAGCTTGGGGGAGGAGCGTGGCTACACCTTC
TRBV5-1	once	19	TRBJ1-6	TRBD1	CASSFYFPGQSEVNSPLHF	TGCGCCAGCAGCTTTTACTTCCCGGGACAGAGTGAGGTAAATTCACCCCTCCACTTT
TRBV5-4	NA	14	TRBJ1-2	NA	CASTQTVANYGYTF	TGTGCCAGCACCCAGACAGTAGCTAACTATGGCTACACCTTC
TRBV19	NA	15	TRBJ2-1	NA	CASRPGSTPYNEQFF	TGTGCCAGTAGGCCCGGGAGTACCCCTTACAATGAGCAGTTCTTC
TRBV7-2	NA	18	TRBJ2-1	TRBD2	CASSLGLAGGPSYNEQFF	TGTGCCAGCAGCTTGGGACTAGCGGGGGGGCCTTCCTACAATGAGCAGTTCTTC